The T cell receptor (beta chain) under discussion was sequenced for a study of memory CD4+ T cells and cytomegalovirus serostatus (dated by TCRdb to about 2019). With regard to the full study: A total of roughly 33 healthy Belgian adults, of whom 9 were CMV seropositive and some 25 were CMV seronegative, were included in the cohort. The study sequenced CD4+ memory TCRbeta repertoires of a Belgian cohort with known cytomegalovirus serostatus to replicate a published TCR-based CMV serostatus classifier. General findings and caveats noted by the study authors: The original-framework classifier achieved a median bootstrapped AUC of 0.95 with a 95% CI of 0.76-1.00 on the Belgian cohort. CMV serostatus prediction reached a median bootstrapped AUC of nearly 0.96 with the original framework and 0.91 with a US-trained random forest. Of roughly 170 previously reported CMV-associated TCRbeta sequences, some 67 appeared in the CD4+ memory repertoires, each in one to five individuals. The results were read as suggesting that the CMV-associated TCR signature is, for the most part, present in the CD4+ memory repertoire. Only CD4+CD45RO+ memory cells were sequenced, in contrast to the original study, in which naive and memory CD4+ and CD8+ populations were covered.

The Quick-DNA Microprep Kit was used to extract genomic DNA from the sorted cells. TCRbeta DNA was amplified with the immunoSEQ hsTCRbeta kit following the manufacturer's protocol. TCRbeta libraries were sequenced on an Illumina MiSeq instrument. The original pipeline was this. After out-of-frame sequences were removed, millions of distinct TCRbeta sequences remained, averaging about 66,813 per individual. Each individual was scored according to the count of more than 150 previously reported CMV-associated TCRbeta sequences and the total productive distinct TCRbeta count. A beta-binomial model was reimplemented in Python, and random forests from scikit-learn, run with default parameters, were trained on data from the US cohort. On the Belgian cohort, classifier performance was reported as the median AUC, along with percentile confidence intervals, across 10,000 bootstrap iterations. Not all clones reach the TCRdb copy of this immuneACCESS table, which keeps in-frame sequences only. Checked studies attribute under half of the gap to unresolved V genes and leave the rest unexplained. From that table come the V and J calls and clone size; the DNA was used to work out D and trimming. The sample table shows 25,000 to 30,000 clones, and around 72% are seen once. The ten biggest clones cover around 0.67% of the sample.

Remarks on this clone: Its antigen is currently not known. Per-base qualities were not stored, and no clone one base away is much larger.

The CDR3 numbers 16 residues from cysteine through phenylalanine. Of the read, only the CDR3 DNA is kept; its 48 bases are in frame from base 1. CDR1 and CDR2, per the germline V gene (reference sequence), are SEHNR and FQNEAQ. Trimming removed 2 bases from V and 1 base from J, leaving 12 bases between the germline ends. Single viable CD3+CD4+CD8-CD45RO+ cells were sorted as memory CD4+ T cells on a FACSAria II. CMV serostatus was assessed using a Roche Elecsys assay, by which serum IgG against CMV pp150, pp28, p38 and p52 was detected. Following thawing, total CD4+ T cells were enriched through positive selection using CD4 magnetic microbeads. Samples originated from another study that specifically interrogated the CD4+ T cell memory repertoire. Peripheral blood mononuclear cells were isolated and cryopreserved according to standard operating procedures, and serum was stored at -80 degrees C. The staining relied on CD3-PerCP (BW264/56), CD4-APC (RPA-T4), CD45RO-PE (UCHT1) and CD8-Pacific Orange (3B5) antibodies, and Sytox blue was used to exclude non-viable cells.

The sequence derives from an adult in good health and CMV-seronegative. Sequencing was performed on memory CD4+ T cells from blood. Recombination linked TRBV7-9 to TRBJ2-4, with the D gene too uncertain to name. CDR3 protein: CASSLIGTSAKNIQYF. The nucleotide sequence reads TGTGCCAGCAGCTTAATAGGTACTTCGGCCAAAAACATTCAGTACTTC.